The clone carrying this T cell receptor beta chain was detected many times. Based on a CD8+CD4-CCR7+CD45RA+ profile, naive CD8 T cells were sorted. Previously reported methods and listed TCR primers produced the bulk TCR libraries. TCRdb re-analysed the PCR reads in MiXCR, keeping a single row per CDR3 protein. The table has about 300,000 distinct CDR3 sequences, about a fifth seen once. The data originate from a study of molecular identifiers for immune sequencing clone quantification. This CDR3 comprises 15 residues. CDR1 and CDR2 from the germline V gene are SGHTA and FQGNSA. The V gene end was trimmed by 7 bases and the J gene end by 5 bases; junction bases not matched to a gene: 8.

Source material: naive CD8+ T cells from blood, with Jurkat cell RNA spiked in. The subset was: FACS-sorted CD8+CD4-CCR7+CD45RA+ naive T cells. The sequence came from a human donor in good health. Some libraries in this study had Jurkat cell RNA spiked in. This chain links TRBV7-2 with TRBJ2-3; TRBD2 matches 11 bases. CDR3: CASNSDSGRVDTQYF. As DNA, the CDR3 is TGTGCCAGCAACTCAGATAGCGGGAGGGTAGATACGCAGTATTTT.